Presented here are 13 T cell receptor beta chains from one specimen sequenced in a study of identical twins. TCRdb redid the calling of the 5' RACE reads with MiXCR, one entry per CDR3 protein. In the table there are a few hundred thousand distinct CDR3 sequences, 14% of which are singletons. The same sample was also studied in work on yellow fever vaccine responses in identical twins.

The sample consisted of CD4+ T cells sorted from blood. The receptors come from a woman in her late teens or twenties in good health.

This clonotype was seen more than once but under ten times. V and J are TRBV6-1 and TRBJ2-5, with a possible D match to TRBD1 (5 bases). V was pared by 0 bases and J by 8 bases, with 10 bases between. This CDR3 has 13 residues. Germline V gene sequence: CDR1 MNHNS, CDR2 SASEGT. CDR3 protein: CASSEATGRTQYF. Here the CDR3 DNA reads TGTGCCAGCAGTGAAGCAACAGGCCGCACCCAGTACTTC.

The chain has TRBV6-2 or TRBV6-3 and TRBJ2-7, with 7 bases fitting TRBD2. The CDR3 runs to 14 residues. Germline trimming cut 5 bases from V and 4 bases from J; bases unmatched to any gene: 8. Germline loops: CDR1 MNHEY, CDR2 SVGEGT. The DNA of the CDR3 is TGTGCCAGCAGTGTCTTGGCGGGAGTATACGAGCAGTACTTC. This gives the protein CASSVLAGVYEQYF.

In this sample, this clonotype turned up a few times. The V call is TRBV5-1, the J call TRBJ2-7; 8 nucleotides match TRBD2. The CDR3 has 14 residues. Trimming took 3 bases from V and 5 from J; bases not matched to a gene: 7. Germline V gene lookup returns CDR1 SGHRS and CDR2 YFSETQ. The CDR3 sequence: CASSSRLAFNEQYF. The CDR3, as DNA: TGCGCCAGCAGCTCGAGACTAGCGTTCAACGAGCAGTACTTC.

The chain employs TRBV15 and TRBJ2-7, with 9 bases fitting TRBD1. V lost 3 bases, J lost 6 bases, and 9 bases stayed unmatched. Germline V gene data show CDR1 as LNHNV and CDR2 as YYDKDF (reference sequence). CDR3 length equals 15 residues. The CDR3 protein is CATSSATGTGLEQYF. The CDR3 DNA sequence: TGTGCCACCAGCAGCGCTACCGGGACAGGGCTCGAGCAGTACTTC.

This sequence joins TRBV7-8 and TRBJ2-5, with TRBD2 matching 8 bases. Germline CDR1 SGHVS, CDR2 FQNEAQ. V gave up 5 bases and J gave up 7 bases; unmatched junction bases: 9. This CDR3 has 14 residues. CDR3 coding DNA: TGTGCCAGCAGCCTCATAGCGGGGACGGGGACCCAGTACTTC. Translating it yields CASSLIAGTGTQYF.

V and J are TRBV6-5 and TRBJ2-6; D gene unclear. The CDR3 consists of 17 residues. The germline gives CDR1 MNHEY, CDR2 SVGAGI. V lost 0 bases to trimming and J lost 0 bases, with 9 bases between them. The CDR3: CASSYSMQTSGANVLTF. The CDR3, as DNA: TGTGCCAGCAGTTACTCGATGCAGACCTCTGGGGCCAACGTCCTGACTTTC.

Worth noting for this clonotype: Compared with germline, one end of the junction differs, possibly owing to a read error. The chain combines TRBV3-1 with TRBJ2-7, with D possibly being TRBD2 (6 bases). There are 14 residues in the CDR3. CDR1 is LGHDT, CDR2 YNNKEL, per germline (reference sequence). The CDR3 loop reads CASSQDRAGHIRHF. The CDR3 DNA reads as TGTGCCAGCAGCCAAGATCGGGCGGGGCATATACGACACTTC.

V gene TRBV20-1 combines with J gene TRBJ1-2; maybe TRBD1 (6 bases). The V gene lost 2 bases and the J gene lost 6 bases, with 10 bases spanning the gap. The CDR3 has 12 amino acids. Germline-derived CDR1 and CDR2 are DFQATT and SNEGSKA (reference sequence). The chain's CDR3 is CSARKGVDGYTF. The CDR3 nucleotides read TGCAGTGCTAGAAAGGGGGTGGATGGCTACACCTTC.

This chain connects TRBV11-2 to TRBJ2-7; D gene unclear. Trimming took 0 bases from V and 7 from J, leaving 16 bases between them. The germline gives CDR1 SGHAT, CDR2 FQNNGV. This CDR3 is 15 amino acids long. CDR3 region: CASSLEPNALREQYF. CDR3 sequence (DNA): TGTGCCAGCAGCTTAGAGCCAAACGCTCTTAGGGAGCAGTACTTC.

This clonotype has more than one count but fewer than ten. The genes are TRBV9 and TRBJ1-1; no reliable D call. Germline-derived CDR1 and CDR2 are SGDLS and YYNGEE. The V and J ends lost 0 bases and 0 bases respectively, with 3 bases between them. CDR3 length equals 13 residues. CDR3 nucleotides: TGTGCCAGCAGCGTAGCAGTGAACACTGAAGCTTTCTTT. Translated: CASSVAVNTEAFF.

This clonotype occurred many times. The chain is built from TRBV29-1 and TRBJ2-7; 7 bases are a match to TRBD1. The CDR3 is made up of 12 amino acids. The V gene's germline CDR1 is SQVTM and CDR2 ANQGSEA. The J segment lost 3 bases and the V segment lost 5 bases, leaving 4 bases of the junction unmatched. CDR3 residues: CSVPGQDYEQYF. DNA of the CDR3: TGCAGCGTTCCCGGACAGGACTACGAGCAGTACTTC.

The chain has TRBV28 and TRBJ2-5, with no clear D. Germline-derived CDR1 and CDR2 are MDHEN and SYDVKM. V gave up 7 bases and J gave up 1 base, with 16 bases separating them. The CDR3 length is 15 residues. CDR3 sequence reads: CASTFPAVSQETQYF. The CDR3 DNA is TGTGCCAGCACCTTCCCGGCGGTAAGCCAAGAGACCCAGTACTTC.

The chain carries TRBV10-3 and TRBJ1-1, with D uncertain. The germline gives CDR1 ENHRY, CDR2 SYGVKD. There are 13 residues in the CDR3. V was cut by 4 bases and J by 10 bases, with 16 bases left in between. CDR3 loop: CAISGSLTRGAFF. The CDR3 DNA is TGTGCCATCAGTGGCTCCTTAACGCGGGGAGCTTTCTTT.